The sequence of this TCR beta chain was determined in a study of T cells in women clearing cervical HPV infection. For the study at large: Blood came at first lesion visit for cases, post-clearance for controls.

Study findings and constraints: TRBV6-7 relative abundance averaged approximately 0.1% in cases and about 0.15% in controls. CIN3+ cases had significantly higher TCR richness than controls; evenness did not differ.

According to its frequency, this clone is medium-sized. The antigen remains undetermined. The read is 3 residues too short to cover the CDR3 end, so that end is filled in from the germline J gene. This CDR3 has 16 residues. Trimming removed 4 bases from V and 4 bases from J, with 16 bases in between. The germline V gene encodes CDR1 KGHSH and CDR2 LQKENI. Sequencing used immunoSEQ multiplex PCR; TCRdb keeps in-frame clones, though not all of them. The table for this sample gives 20,000 to 25,000 clones. All donors had a single incident cervical HPV16 infection, not prevalent. The rearrangement uses TRBV18 and TRBJ1-4; possible D gene TRBD1, 5 bases. The TCR comes from a woman between 18 and 69 years old with a cervical HPV16 infection that either progressed to CIN3+ or cleared (not recorded which). The sample taken for sequencing was blood buffy coat. The sequenced CDR3 bases are TGTGCCAGCTCACAGTGGGGCCAGGGCGATAATGAAAAA. Its protein is CASSQWGQGDNEK. In full, the CDR3 is CASSQWGQGDNEKLFF.